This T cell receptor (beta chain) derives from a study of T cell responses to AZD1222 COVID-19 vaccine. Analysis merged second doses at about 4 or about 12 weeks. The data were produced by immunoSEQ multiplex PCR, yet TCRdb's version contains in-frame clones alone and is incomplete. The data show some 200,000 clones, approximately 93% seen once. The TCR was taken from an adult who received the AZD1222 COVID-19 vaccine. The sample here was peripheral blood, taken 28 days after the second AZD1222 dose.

The CDR3 loop reads CASSYGSDREAFF. Here the CDR3 DNA reads TGTGCCAGCAGCTATGGAAGTGACAGGGAAGCTTTCTTT. The chain combines TRBV12-1 with TRBJ1-1; the table calls TRBD1, which could not be checked here. TRBV12-1 is a pseudogene. CDR3 length: 13 amino acids.